This entry describes one T cell receptor beta chain. This sample was taken from a study of blood T cell repertoires in COVID-19. Study information: Samples taken during acute and convalescent COVID-19 were collected in the United States, Italy and Spain. T cells, B-cell-depleted T cells, or PBMCs supplied cDNA or gDNA.

The CDR3 is made up of 14 amino acids. The V gene end was trimmed by 6 bases and the J gene end by 9 bases; junction bases not matched to a gene: 4. Germline V gene data show CDR1 as WSHSY and CDR2 as SAAADI. Libraries were prepared by immunoSEQ multiplex PCR; TCRdb keeps only in-frame clonotypes and omits some of them. Of 150,000 or so clones listed, about 87% were seen once; the top ten hold 10% to 13%. The sequence was obtained from a woman aged 65 to 85 with COVID-19, enrolled during active disease. The rearrangement uses TRBV10-2 and TRBJ1-6; 11 bases align to TRBD1. Sequencing was done on a sample of peripheral blood. The CDR3 DNA follows: TGCGCCAGCAGCCCGGACAGGGGGCGTTCACCCCTCCACTTT. This codes for CASSPDRGRSPLHF.